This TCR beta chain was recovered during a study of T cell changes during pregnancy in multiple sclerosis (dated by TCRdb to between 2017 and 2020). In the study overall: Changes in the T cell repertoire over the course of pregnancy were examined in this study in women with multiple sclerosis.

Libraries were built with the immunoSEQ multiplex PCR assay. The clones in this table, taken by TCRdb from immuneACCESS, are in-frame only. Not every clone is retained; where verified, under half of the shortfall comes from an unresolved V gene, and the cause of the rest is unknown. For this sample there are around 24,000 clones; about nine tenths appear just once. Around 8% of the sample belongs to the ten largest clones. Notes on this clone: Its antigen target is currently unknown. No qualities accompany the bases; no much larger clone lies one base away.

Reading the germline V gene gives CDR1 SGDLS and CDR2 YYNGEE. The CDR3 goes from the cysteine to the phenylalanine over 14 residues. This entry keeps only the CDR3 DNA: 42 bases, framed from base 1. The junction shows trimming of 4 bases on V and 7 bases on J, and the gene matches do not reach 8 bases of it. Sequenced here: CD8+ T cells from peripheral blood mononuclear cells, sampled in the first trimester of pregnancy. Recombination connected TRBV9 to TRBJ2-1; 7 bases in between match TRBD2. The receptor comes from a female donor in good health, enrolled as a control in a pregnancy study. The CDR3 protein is CASSTSGAGNEQFF. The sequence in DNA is TGTGCCAGCAGCACCAGCGGGGCCGGGAATGAGCAGTTCTTC. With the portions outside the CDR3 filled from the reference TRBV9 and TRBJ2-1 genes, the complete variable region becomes DSGVTQTPKHLITATGQRVTLRCSPRSGDLSVYWYQQSLDQGLQFLIQYYNGEERAKGNILERFSAQQFPDLHSELNLSSLELGDSALYFCASSTSGAGNEQFFGPGTRLTVL.